Listed below are T cell receptor beta chains from one sample, sequenced in a study of tumor and adjacent non-tumor tissue in lung cancer. One entry per CDR3 protein results from TCRdb running MiXCR on the multiplex PCR reads. The data contain about 140,000 distinct CDR3 sequences, approximately 64% of them singletons. Material for sequencing was lung tumor tissue. These TCRs come from a man aged 60 to 69 with small cell lung cancer. Both conserved end residues are part of each CDR3. Fields, in order: J gene, D gene, V gene, clone size, CDR3 protein, CDR3 DNA. The D gene is left open where the match is weak. Only part of the rows carry a size: once, few, many, or a class if the clone is expanded.

j_gene: TRBJ2-3
d_gene: NA
v_gene: TRBV10-2
abundance: NA
CDR3aa: CAGKDSYSTDTQYF
CDR3nt: TGCGCCGGCAAGGACAGCTATAGCACAGATACGCAGTATTTT

j_gene: TRBJ2-3
d_gene: NA
v_gene: TRBV4-1
abundance: many
CDR3aa: CASSQAPDRSRTDTQYF
CDR3nt: TGCGCCAGCAGCCAAGCTCCGGACAGATCGCGCACAGATACGCAGTATTTT

j_gene: TRBJ2-4
d_gene: NA
v_gene: TRBV28
abundance: few
CDR3aa: CASRGQAKNIQYF
CDR3nt: TGTGCCAGCAGGGGACAAGCCAAAAACATTCAGTACTTC

j_gene: TRBJ2-3
d_gene: NA
v_gene: TRBV6-5
abundance: NA
CDR3aa: CASSDRTSTDTQYF
CDR3nt: TGTGCCAGCAGTGACCGGACCAGCACAGATACGCAGTATTTT

j_gene: TRBJ2-2
d_gene: NA
v_gene: TRBV24-1
abundance: NA
CDR3aa: CATSVPDTGELSF
CDR3nt: TGTGCCACCAGTGTTCCGGACACCGGGGAGCTGTCCTTT

j_gene: TRBJ1-2
d_gene: NA
v_gene: TRBV20-1
abundance: NA
CDR3aa: CSARDAGGSYGYTF
CDR3nt: TGCAGTGCTAGAGATGCGGGCGGCTCCTATGGCTACACCTTC

j_gene: TRBJ1-5
d_gene: NA
v_gene: TRBV6-1
abundance: NA
CDR3aa: CASSDASMIWDQPQHF
CDR3nt: TGTGCCAGTAGTGACGCCAGCATGATATGGGATCAGCCCCAGCATTTT

j_gene: TRBJ1-2
d_gene: NA
v_gene: TRBV13
abundance: NA
CDR3aa: CASSIVYYGYTF
CDR3nt: TGTGCCAGCAGCATAGTGTATTATGGCTACACCTTC

j_gene: TRBJ2-1
d_gene: NA
v_gene: TRBV7-8
abundance: once
CDR3aa: CASSLAGGQRIEQFF
CDR3nt: TGTGCCAGCAGCTTAGCGGGGGGGCAGCGAATTGAGCAGTTCTTC

j_gene: TRBJ2-2
d_gene: NA
v_gene: TRBV12-3/TRBV12-4
abundance: NA
CDR3aa: CDSSFSVTDTRELFF
CDR3nt: TGTGACAGCAGTTTCTCTGTGACAGACACCAGGGAGCTGTTTTTT

j_gene: TRBJ1-1
d_gene: NA
v_gene: TRBV5-1
abundance: many
CDR3aa: CASSLGGGTEAFF
CDR3nt: TGTGCCAGCAGCTTAGGTGGGGGGACTGAAGCTTTCTTT

j_gene: TRBJ2-1
d_gene: NA
v_gene: TRBV5-1
abundance: NA
CDR3aa: CASRLAGLQYNEQFF
CDR3nt: TGCGCCAGCAGGTTGGCCGGACTTCAATACAATGAGCAGTTCTTC

j_gene: TRBJ2-5
d_gene: TRBD1
v_gene: TRBV12-3/TRBV12-4
abundance: NA
CDR3aa: CASSLHRGAMETQYF
CDR3nt: TGTGCCAGCAGTTTACACAGGGGCGCGATGGAGACCCAGTACTTC

j_gene: TRBJ2-1
d_gene: NA
v_gene: TRBV5-1
abundance: NA
CDR3aa: CANSLTRGDDEQFF
CDR3nt: TGCGCCAACAGCTTGACCAGGGGGGACGATGAGCAGTTCTTC

j_gene: TRBJ2-2
d_gene: NA
v_gene: TRBV11-3
abundance: NA
CDR3aa: CASSFVVNTGEPFF
CDR3nt: TGTGCCAGCAGCTTTGTGGTGAACACCGGGGAGCCTTTTTTT

j_gene: TRBJ1-1
d_gene: TRBD1
v_gene: TRBV11-2
abundance: NA
CDR3aa: CVSSTRQGMKTEAFF
CDR3nt: TGTGTCAGCAGCACCAGACAGGGCATGAAGACTGAAGCTTTCTTT

j_gene: TRBJ1-4
d_gene: TRBD1
v_gene: TRBV6-5
abundance: NA
CDR3aa: CASRQAGTGNEKLFF
CDR3nt: TGTGCCAGCAGACAAGCCGGGACAGGGAATGAAAAACTGTTTTTT

j_gene: TRBJ2-1
d_gene: TRBD2
v_gene: TRBV20-1
abundance: NA
CDR3aa: CSTRNGSSGTHEQFF
CDR3nt: TGCAGTACTAGAAATGGGTCTAGCGGGACCCATGAGCAGTTCTTC

j_gene: TRBJ2-1
d_gene: NA
v_gene: TRBV29-1
abundance: few
CDR3aa: CSTYGGFANEQFF
CDR3nt: TGCAGCACTTACGGGGGTTTCGCGAATGAGCAGTTCTTC

j_gene: TRBJ1-1
d_gene: TRBD1
v_gene: TRBV6-5
abundance: NA
CDR3aa: CVSSYRGLETEAFF
CDR3nt: TGTGTCAGCAGTTATAGGGGGCTGGAGACTGAAGCTTTCTTC

j_gene: TRBJ2-3
d_gene: NA
v_gene: TRBV6-1
abundance: many
CDR3aa: CASSERVASSTDTQYF
CDR3nt: TGTGCCAGCAGTGAAAGGGTAGCGTCTAGCACAGATACGCAGTATTTT

j_gene: TRBJ1-4
d_gene: NA
v_gene: TRBV11-2
abundance: NA
CDR3aa: CARSLGRTEAYEKLFF
CDR3nt: TGTGCCAGGAGCTTAGGGCGGACAGAAGCTTATGAAAAACTGTTTTTT

j_gene: TRBJ2-5
d_gene: TRBD2
v_gene: TRBV6-1
abundance: NA
CDR3aa: CASSKGLAGGSFPETQHF
CDR3nt: TGTGCCAGCAGCAAAGGACTAGCAGGAGGAAGTTTCCCAGAGACCCAGCACTTC

j_gene: TRBJ1-2
d_gene: TRBD1
v_gene: TRBV6-1
abundance: NA
CDR3aa: CASSWTGAYGYAF
CDR3nt: TGTGCCAGCAGCTGGACAGGTGCCTATGGCTACGCCTTC

j_gene: TRBJ2-7
d_gene: NA
v_gene: TRBV12-3/TRBV12-4
abundance: NA
CDR3aa: CSSSLSRPYEQYF
CDR3nt: TGTTCCAGCAGTTTAAGCCGCCCTTACGAGCAGTACTTC

j_gene: TRBJ1-1
d_gene: TRBD1
v_gene: TRBV4-1
abundance: NA
CDR3aa: CASSHPGQGFTEAFF
CDR3nt: TGCGCCAGCAGCCACCCAGGACAGGGGTTCACTGAAGCTTTCTTT

j_gene: TRBJ1-1
d_gene: NA
v_gene: TRBV10-2
abundance: few
CDR3aa: CASTRDGGNTEAFF
CDR3nt: TGCGCCAGCACCAGGGACGGGGGGAACACTGAAGCTTTCTTT

j_gene: TRBJ2-3
d_gene: NA
v_gene: TRBV12-3/TRBV12-4
abundance: NA
CDR3aa: CASSYSWVGIALGTDAQYF
CDR3nt: TGTGCCAGCAGTTATTCCTGGGTGGGAATAGCCCTCGGCACAGATGCGCAGTATTTT

j_gene: TRBJ2-1
d_gene: TRBD1
v_gene: TRBV10-3
abundance: NA
CDR3aa: CVISDPGQRKGAYNEQFF
CDR3nt: TGTGTCATCAGTGACCCGGGACAGCGGAAAGGGGCTTACAATGAGCAGTTCTTC

j_gene: TRBJ2-5
d_gene: NA
v_gene: TRBV11-2
abundance: many
CDR3aa: CASSEGWGGTQYF
CDR3nt: TGTGCCAGCAGCGAGGGGTGGGGTGGGACCCAGTACTTC

j_gene: TRBJ2-1
d_gene: NA
v_gene: TRBV28
abundance: NA
CDR3aa: CTSTFRNEQFF
CDR3nt: TGTACCAGCACTTTCCGGAATGAGCAATTCTTC

j_gene: TRBJ1-1
d_gene: NA
v_gene: TRBV6-5
abundance: NA
CDR3aa: CASSKTLGGDTEAFF
CDR3nt: TGTGCCAGCAGTAAGACCTTAGGGGGGGACACTGAAGCTTTCTTT

j_gene: TRBJ2-5
d_gene: NA
v_gene: TRBV6-5
abundance: NA
CDR3aa: CASSSQGIQEAQYF
CDR3nt: TGTGCCAGCAGTTCTCAGGGGATCCAAGAGGCCCAGTACTTC

j_gene: TRBJ1-1
d_gene: NA
v_gene: TRBV19
abundance: many
CDR3aa: CASTTIPNTEAFF
CDR3nt: TGTGCCAGTACCACGATCCCTAACACTGAAGCTTTCTTT

j_gene: TRBJ2-3
d_gene: TRBD1
v_gene: TRBV4-1
abundance: NA
CDR3aa: CASSQDKGARTDTQYF
CDR3nt: TGCGCCAGCAGCCAAGATAAGGGGGCGAGGACAGATACGCAGTATTTT

j_gene: TRBJ2-3
d_gene: TRBD2
v_gene: TRBV20-1
abundance: NA
CDR3aa: CSATHRGVASGRIGTDTQYF
CDR3nt: TGCAGTGCTACCCACCGGGGGGTCGCTAGCGGGAGAATTGGCACAGATACGCAGTATTTT

j_gene: TRBJ2-3
d_gene: TRBD2
v_gene: TRBV12-3/TRBV12-4
abundance: NA
CDR3aa: CASSSGTSGDTQYF
CDR3nt: TGTGCCAGCAGTTCTGGGACTAGCGGAGATACGCAGTATTTT

j_gene: TRBJ2-5
d_gene: NA
v_gene: TRBV6-6
abundance: NA
CDR3aa: CASIPDLFWTQYF
CDR3nt: TGTGCCAGCATCCCGGACCTCTTTTGGACCCAATACTTC

j_gene: TRBJ2-1
d_gene: TRBD2
v_gene: TRBV30
abundance: NA
CDR3aa: CAWIVRGGSGVNEQFF
CDR3nt: TGTGCCTGGATTGTAAGAGGGGGTAGCGGGGTAAATGAGCAGTTCTTC

j_gene: TRBJ2-3
d_gene: TRBD2
v_gene: TRBV28
abundance: many
CDR3aa: CASSLYLRGLADTDTQYF
CDR3nt: TGTGCCAGCAGTTTATACTTACGCGGACTAGCGGACACAGATACGCAGTATTTT

j_gene: TRBJ2-2
d_gene: NA
v_gene: TRBV6-5
abundance: few
CDR3aa: CVSIGTPFTGELFF
CDR3nt: TGTGTCAGCATCGGGACACCTTTTACCGGGGAGCTGTTTTTT

j_gene: TRBJ2-1
d_gene: NA
v_gene: TRBV6-5
abundance: once
CDR3aa: CASSHAGLSGDEQFF
CDR3nt: TGTGCCAGCTCGCATGCGGGACTCAGTGGGGATGAGCAGTTCTTC